Below, 9 T cell receptor beta chains from the same sample are listed, as sequenced in a study of vaccination effects on CD4 cells after COVID-19. These receptors have no known antigen. Using viral peptide pools, the ViraFEST assay grew out antigen-specific CD4+ T cells prior to sequencing. Culturing for 10 to 11 days preceded CD4+ T cell isolation. PCR showed that the person got SARS-CoV-2 infection at some point between March and December 2020. Data came from immunoSEQ multiplex PCR; TCRdb stores just in-frame clones and leaves some out. The top ten clones hold roughly 30% of a sample with nearly 45,000 clones, roughly 65% of them seen once. The sample consisted of CD4+ T cells from PBMCs cultured with a peptide pool, taken before COVID-19 vaccination. The receptor source for this set is a human donor who had a prior SARS-CoV-2 infection.

This chain connects TRBV7-9 to TRBJ2-2; a possible D gene is TRBD2 (5 bases). Deletions cut 1 base from V and 2 bases from J, with 5 bases between. The CDR3 is 14 residues long. The germline V gene has CDR1 SEHNR and CDR2 FQNEAQ (reference sequence). The CDR3 sequence: CASSLGTNTGELFF. The CDR3 region has the DNA TGTGCCAGCAGCTTAGGGACTAACACCGGGGAGCTGTTTTTT.

In this sample, this clone turned up once. The chain carries TRBV7-2 and TRBJ2-5; D uncertain. The CDR3 loop spans 13 amino acids. Between the trimmed V and J ends, which lost 4 bases and 2 bases, there was a span of 8 bases. Germline V gives CDR1 SGHTA, CDR2 FQGNSA. The CDR3 loop reads CASSSGTQETQYF. In DNA form, the CDR3 reads TGTGCCAGCAGCTCTGGAACACAAGAGACCCAGTACTTC.

The chain employs TRBV11-2 and TRBJ2-1, with no clear D. The CDR3 is made up of 17 amino acids. CDR1 SGHAT and CDR2 FQNNGV come from the germline V gene. Trimming took 0 bases from V and 0 from J, leaving 12 bases between them. This CDR3 reads CASSLEGQVSSYNEQFF. As DNA, the CDR3 is TGTGCCAGCAGCTTAGAAGGGCAGGTCAGCTCCTACAATGAGCAGTTCTTC. The full variable domain, completed using reference TRBV11-2 and TRBJ2-1, is EAGVAQSPRYKIIEKRQSVAFWCNPISGHATLYWYQQILGQGPKLLIQFQNNGVVDDSQLPKDRFSAERLKGVDSTLKIQPAKLEDSAVYLCASSLEGQVSSYNEQFFGPGTRLTVL.

The chain has TRBV5-4 and TRBJ1-1; 8 bases map to TRBD1. Trimming at V came to 5 bases and at J to 4 bases, leaving 4 bases not matched to a gene. Per germline, CDR1 SGHNT and CDR2 YYREEE (reference sequence). The CDR3 has 13 residues. The CDR3 nucleotides read TGTGCCAGCAGGAGGGACAGGACCACTGAAGCTTTCTTT. Protein product: CASRRDRTTEAFF.

The rearrangement joins TRBV27 to TRBJ2-7; a possible D gene is TRBD1 (5 bases). The germline gives CDR1 MNHEY, CDR2 SMNVEV (reference sequence). The CDR3 contains 14 residues. V lost 5 bases and J lost 2, with 13 bases in between. The CDR3 spells CASSRLVGAYEQYF. In nucleotides, the CDR3 is TGTGCCAGCAGTAGGCTAGTAGGGGCCTACGAGCAGTACTTC.

The chain uses TRBV30 and TRBJ2-7; D not certain. Looked up from germline, CDR1 is GTSNPN and CDR2 is SVGIG (reference sequence). The CDR3 contains 13 residues. V was pared by 0 bases and J by 3 bases, with 9 bases between. The chain's CDR3 is CAWSVADLYEQYF. CDR3 coding DNA: TGTGCCTGGAGTGTCGCGGACCTCTACGAGCAGTACTTC.

The chain carries TRBV5-8 and TRBJ2-7; D remains unclear. Trimming shortened V by 0 bases and J by 4 bases, and 14 bases separated the two germline ends. The germline V gene encodes CDR1 SGHTS and CDR2 YDEGEE. The CDR3 has 15 amino acids. CDR3 residues: CASSLGTEILYEQYF. The DNA for the CDR3 is TGTGCCAGCAGCTTGGGTACAGAGATACTATACGAGCAGTACTTC.

The gene calls are TRBV6-6 and TRBJ1-2; 10 bases map to TRBD1. The CDR3 totals 15 residues. Trimming cost V 6 bases and J 1 base; bases outside gene matches: 5. The germline V gene encodes CDR1 MNHNY and CDR2 SVGAGI (reference sequence). In DNA form, the CDR3 reads TGTGCCAGCAGATATGACAGGGGGCGTAACTATGGCTACACCTTC. Amino acids: CASRYDRGRNYGYTF.

This rearrangement joins TRBV6-5 to TRBJ1-1; no definite D call. Germline assignment: CDR1 MNHEY and CDR2 SVGAGI. The CDR3 length is 15 residues. Trimming left V 0 bases short and J 0 bases short, with 8 bases between. CDR3 nucleotides: TGTGCCAGCAGTTACTCAGGTTCCCTGAACACTGAAGCTTTCTTT. Amino acid sequence: CASSYSGSLNTEAFF.